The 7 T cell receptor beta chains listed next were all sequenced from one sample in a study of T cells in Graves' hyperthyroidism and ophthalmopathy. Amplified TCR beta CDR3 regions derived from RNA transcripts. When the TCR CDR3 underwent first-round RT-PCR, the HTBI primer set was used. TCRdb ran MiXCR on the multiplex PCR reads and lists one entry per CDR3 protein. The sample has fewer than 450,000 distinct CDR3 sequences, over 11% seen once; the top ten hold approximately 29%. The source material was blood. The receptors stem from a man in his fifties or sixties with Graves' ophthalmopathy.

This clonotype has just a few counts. The CDR3 region has the DNA TGTGCCACCAGCAGCGAAGGGAGGGGGCCGAAGTTCTTC. Residues: CATSSEGRGPKFF. V and J are TRBV15 and TRBJ2-1, with D possibly called TRBD1 or TRBD2 (7 bases each). V gave up 3 bases and J gave up 14 bases, with 17 bases separating them. Per the germline V gene, CDR1 is LNHNV and CDR2 is YYDKDF (reference sequence). This CDR3 comprises 13 residues.

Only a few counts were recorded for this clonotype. CDR3 coding DNA: TGTGCCAGCAGCTTAGTTTCCGGTGGGGGGACTGAAGCTTTCTTT. Translating gives CASSLVSGGGTEAFF. The chain is built from TRBV7-2 and TRBJ1-1, with a possible D match to TRBD1 (5 bases). With 1 base removed from V and 5 bases from J, the gap between germline ends came to 14 bases. The CDR3 runs to 15 residues. Germline CDR1 and CDR2: SGHTA and FQGNSA.

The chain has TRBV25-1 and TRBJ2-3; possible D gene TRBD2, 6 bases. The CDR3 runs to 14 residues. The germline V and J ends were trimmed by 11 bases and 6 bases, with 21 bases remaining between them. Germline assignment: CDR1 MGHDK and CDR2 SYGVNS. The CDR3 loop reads CAYGPGAPRDTQYF. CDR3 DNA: TGTGCCTACGGACCGGGAGCCCCTCGCGATACGCAGTATTTT.

The CDR3 region is CAIAGGAHSGANVLTF. The CDR3 nucleotides read TGTGCCATCGCGGGAGGCGCCCACTCTGGGGCCAACGTCCTGACTTTC. V usage is TRBV6-1 and J usage is TRBJ2-6; 8 bases agree with TRBD2. V trimming: 10 bases; J trimming: 0 bases; junction bases outside the gene matches: 8. The CDR3 consists of 16 residues. Germline V CDR1 and CDR2: MNHNS, SASEGT.

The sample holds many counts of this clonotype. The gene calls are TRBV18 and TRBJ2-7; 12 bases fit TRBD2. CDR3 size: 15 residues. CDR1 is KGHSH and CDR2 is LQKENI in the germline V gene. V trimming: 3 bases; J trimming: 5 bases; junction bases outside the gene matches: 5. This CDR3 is CASSPASGRAHEQYF. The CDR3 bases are TGTGCCAGCTCACCCGCTAGCGGGAGGGCCCACGAGCAGTACTTC.

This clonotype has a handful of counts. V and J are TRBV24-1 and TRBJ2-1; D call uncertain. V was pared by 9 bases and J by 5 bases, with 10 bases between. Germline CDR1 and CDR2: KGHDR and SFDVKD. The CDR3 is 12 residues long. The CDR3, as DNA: TGTGCCACCGAAGGGATCAACAATGAGCAGTTCTTC. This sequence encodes CATEGINNEQFF.

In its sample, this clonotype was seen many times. The CDR3 nucleotides are TGTGCCAGCAGTACCCAACAGGGAAATGAGCAGTTCTTC. Residues: CASSTQQGNEQFF. This sequence joins TRBV27 and TRBJ2-1; a possible D gene is TRBD1 (6 bases). Trimming stripped 5 bases from V and 7 bases from J, with 12 bases between. The germline V gene encodes CDR1 MNHEY and CDR2 SMNVEV (reference sequence). The CDR3 covers 13 residues.